The next 7 T cell receptor beta chains were all read from a single sample in a study of T cells in Graves' hyperthyroidism and ophthalmopathy. RNA transcripts served as the template for amplifying TCR beta CDR3 regions. RT-PCR in the first round (using the HTBI primer set) targeted the TCR CDR3. TCRdb re-analysed the multiplex PCR reads in MiXCR, keeping a single row per CDR3 protein. The sample holds roughly 520,000 distinct CDR3 sequences, roughly 25% seen once. Sequenced sample: blood. These receptors originate from a woman aged 25-40 years with Graves' ophthalmopathy.

This clonotype was recorded many times. In DNA, the CDR3 is TGTGCCAGCAGCGCAGAAGCGCATTATCGCGGCTACACCTTC. Translating it yields CASSAEAHYRGYTF. This rearrangement joins TRBV9 to TRBJ1-2; D uncertain. Trimming took 3 bases from V and 8 from J, leaving 17 bases between them. The germline V gene encodes CDR1 SGDLS and CDR2 YYNGEE. The CDR3 covers 14 residues.

In its sample, this clonotype was seen many times. The chain employs TRBV2 and TRBJ2-5, with 13 bases identical to TRBD2. V was clipped by 6 bases and J by 5 bases; unmatched bases: 6. Per the germline V gene, CDR1 is SNHLY and CDR2 is FYNNEI. The CDR3 is made up of 15 amino acids. The CDR3, as DNA: TGTGCCAGCAGGGCCGGGACTAGCGGGATCGAGACCCAGTACTTC. It yields the protein CASRAGTSGIETQYF. Supplemented by reference TRBV2 and TRBJ2-5, the full variable domain reads EPEVTQTPSHQVTQMGQEVILRCVPISNHLYFYWYRQILGQKVEFLVSFYNNEISEKSEIFDDQFSVERPDGSNFTLKIRSTKLEDSAMYFCASRAGTSGIETQYFGPGTRLLVL.

The rearrangement joins TRBV30 to TRBJ2-5; D perhaps matches TRBD1 (5 bases). The CDR3 covers 13 residues. With 0 bases removed from V and 4 bases from J, the gap between germline ends came to 9 bases. Looked up from germline, CDR1 is GTSNPN and CDR2 is SVGIG (reference sequence). In nucleotides, the CDR3 is TGTGCCTGGAGTGTATTAGGGGTAGAGACCCAGTACTTC. Amino acids: CAWSVLGVETQYF. Together with reference TRBV30 and TRBJ2-5, the CDR3 gives the full variable domain: SQTIHQWPATLVQPVGSPLSLECTVEGTSNPNLYWYRQAAGRGLQLLFYSVGIGQISSEVPQNLSASRPQDRQFILSSKKLLLSDSGFYLCAWSVLGVETQYFGPGTRLLVL.

This clonotype was found many times. The chain has TRBV18 and TRBJ2-7; D possibly corresponds to TRBD1 (6 bases). V lost 1 base and J 1 base, leaving 11 bases between the germline ends. The CDR3 is 15 residues long. Germline-derived CDR1 and CDR2 are KGHSH and LQKENI. The CDR3 protein is CASSPRAGESYEQYF. In nucleotides, the CDR3 is TGTGCCAGCTCACCACGCGCAGGGGAATCCTACGAGCAGTACTTC.

This clonotype has ten or more counts. This sequence joins TRBV3-1 and TRBJ1-1, with a tentative D call TRBD1 (6 bases). The CDR3 has 15 residues. CDR1 is LGHDT and CDR2 is YNNKEL in the germline V gene (reference sequence). V lost 6 bases to trimming and J lost 0 bases, with 14 bases between them. The CDR3 DNA follows: TGTGCCAGCAGTTATTTCGGGACATTGAACACTGAAGCTTTCTTT. This sequence encodes CASSYFGTLNTEAFF. The variable domain in full, completed from reference TRBV3-1 and TRBJ1-1, reads DTAVSQTPKYLVTQMGNDKSIKCEQNLGHDTMYWYKQDSKKFLKIMFSYNNKELIINETVPNRFSPKSPDKAHLNLHINSLELGDSAVYFCASSYFGTLNTEAFFGQGTRLTVV.

This clonotype appeared many times. CDR3 region: CASSAGTDGGYTF. For the CDR3, the DNA is TGTGCCAGCAGTGCCGGGACAGATGGGGGCTACACCTTC. The chain links TRBV6-1 to TRBJ1-2, with 7 nucleotides matching TRBD1. CDR1 and CDR2 (germline): MNHNS, SASEGT. With 4 bases clipped from V and 8 bases from J, the junction kept 7 bases outside the gene matches. The CDR3 contains 13 residues.

This clonotype was observed many times. The rearrangement uses TRBV9 and TRBJ1-1, with D possibly being TRBD1 (6 bases). There are 15 residues in the CDR3. The V gene lost 3 bases and the J gene lost 0 bases, with 12 bases spanning the gap. The germline V gene has CDR1 SGDLS and CDR2 YYNGEE. The CDR3 nucleotides read TGTGCCAGCAGCGAACAGGGCTTCGTGAACACTGAAGCTTTCTTT. It translates to CASSEQGFVNTEAFF.